This is a list of T cell receptor beta chains from one sample in a study of T cells after yellow fever vaccination. A single record per CDR3 protein comes from TCRdb applying MiXCR to the 5' RACE reads. The sample holds 95,000 to 150,000 distinct CDR3 sequences, over 8% seen once. The source material was CD8+ T cells sorted from PBMCs, sampled on the day of the yellow fever booster vaccination. These receptors all stem from a man aged 18-30 years who received the YFV17D yellow fever vaccine. The CDR3 runs from the conserved cysteine through the conserved F or W. Each record gives: clone size, D gene, V gene, J gene, CDR3 DNA, CDR3 protein. D genes are given only for firm matches. Expanded clones get a size class; other rows say once, few or many, or leave the size out.

clone_size: -
d_call: -
v_call: TRBV4-2
j_call: TRBJ2-5
cdr3_nt: TGTGCCAGCAGCCAATCGACGGGTGGGGGAGGAGAGACCCAGTACTTC
cdr3_aa: CASSQSTGGGGETQYF

clone_size: -
d_call: TRBD1
v_call: TRBV6-2/TRBV6-3
j_call: TRBJ2-6
cdr3_nt: TGTGCCAGCAGTTACCACCGGGACAGGGACACGGGGGCCAACGTCCTGACTTTC
cdr3_aa: CASSYHRDRDTGANVLTF

clone_size: few
d_call: TRBD1
v_call: TRBV10-3
j_call: TRBJ2-7
cdr3_nt: TGTGCCATCACCGGCGGTCGGGACAGGTCCTACGAGCAGTACTTC
cdr3_aa: CAITGGRDRSYEQYF

clone_size: few
d_call: -
v_call: TRBV6-5
j_call: TRBJ2-3
cdr3_nt: TGTGCCAGCAGTTCCGCGCTGGGGCAGTATTTT
cdr3_aa: CASSSALGQYF

clone_size: -
d_call: TRBD1
v_call: TRBV5-1
j_call: TRBJ2-2
cdr3_nt: TGCGCCAGCACATTTGGACAGGGGAAAACCGGGGAGCTGTTTTTT
cdr3_aa: CASTFGQGKTGELFF

clone_size: few
d_call: TRBD1
v_call: TRBV12-3/TRBV12-4
j_call: TRBJ1-5
cdr3_nt: TGTGCCAGCAGTTTGGACAGGTTATTTCAGCCCCAGCATTTT
cdr3_aa: CASSLDRLFQPQHF

clone_size: many
d_call: -
v_call: TRBV6-5
j_call: TRBJ1-4
cdr3_nt: TGTGCCAGCAGTTACAGGGTACATGAAAAACTGTTTTTT
cdr3_aa: CASSYRVHEKLFF

clone_size: -
d_call: -
v_call: TRBV30
j_call: TRBJ2-2
cdr3_nt: TGTGCCTGGAGTTATGTGGGGGACACCGGGGAGCTGTTTTTT
cdr3_aa: CAWSYVGDTGELFF

clone_size: few
d_call: -
v_call: TRBV4-1
j_call: TRBJ2-1
cdr3_nt: TGCGCCAGCAGCCAAGGGCCAGGGAGCAATGAGCAGTTCTTC
cdr3_aa: CASSQGPGSNEQFF

clone_size: few
d_call: TRBD2
v_call: TRBV7-2
j_call: TRBJ2-1
cdr3_nt: TGTGCCAGCAGCTTAGTAGCGGGGGGGCCCAATGAGCAGTTCTTC
cdr3_aa: CASSLVAGGPNEQFF

clone_size: many
d_call: -
v_call: TRBV7-9
j_call: TRBJ2-2
cdr3_nt: TGTGCCAGCAGCCGTCCGGGACTTAACACCGGGGAGCTGTTTTTT
cdr3_aa: CASSRPGLNTGELFF

clone_size: few
d_call: -
v_call: TRBV28
j_call: TRBJ1-1
cdr3_nt: TGTGCCAGCAGAAACAGCGACTACACTGAAGCTTTCTTT
cdr3_aa: CASRNSDYTEAFF

clone_size: many
d_call: -
v_call: TRBV10-3
j_call: TRBJ2-5
cdr3_nt: TGTGCCATCAGTGCTTGGGACACCCAAGAGACCCAGTACTTC
cdr3_aa: CAISAWDTQETQYF

clone_size: -
d_call: TRBD1
v_call: TRBV7-9
j_call: TRBJ2-5
cdr3_nt: TGTGCCAGCACTATACAGGGGGAGACCCAGTACTTC
cdr3_aa: CASTIQGETQYF

clone_size: few
d_call: -
v_call: TRBV6-1
j_call: TRBJ1-5
cdr3_nt: TGTGCCAGCAGTGATGGGAGTAGCAATCAGCCCCAGCATTTT
cdr3_aa: CASSDGSSNQPQHF

clone_size: few
d_call: -
v_call: TRBV29-1
j_call: TRBJ1-2
cdr3_nt: TGCAGCGTTATAGACGGCGCGGGGTACTATGGCTACACCTTC
cdr3_aa: CSVIDGAGYYGYTF

clone_size: -
d_call: -
v_call: TRBV6-2/TRBV6-3
j_call: TRBJ2-3
cdr3_nt: TGTGCCAGCAGCTGGGACACATCTAGCACAGATACGCAGTATTTT
cdr3_aa: CASSWDTSSTDTQYF

clone_size: few
d_call: TRBD1
v_call: TRBV5-1
j_call: TRBJ1-2
cdr3_nt: TGCGCCAGCAGACCGGGACAGGGGGCTTGGTATGGCTACACCTTC
cdr3_aa: CASRPGQGAWYGYTF

clone_size: -
d_call: -
v_call: TRBV28
j_call: TRBJ2-2
cdr3_nt: TGTGCCAGCGGGACACCGGGTCCCGGGGAGCTGTTTTTT
cdr3_aa: CASGTPGPGELFF

clone_size: -
d_call: TRBD2
v_call: TRBV28
j_call: TRBJ2-5
cdr3_nt: TGTGCCAGCAGGCACCCGGGACTAGCGGGGGGAAACCCGAAAGAGACCCAGTACTTC
cdr3_aa: CASRHPGLAGGNPKETQYF

clone_size: -
d_call: TRBD1
v_call: TRBV6-1
j_call: TRBJ1-5
cdr3_nt: TGTGCCAGCCGTCTAGGACAGGAGAACCTTAATAGCAATCAGCCCCAGCATTTT
cdr3_aa: CASRLGQENLNSNQPQHF

clone_size: few
d_call: -
v_call: TRBV4-1
j_call: TRBJ1-1
cdr3_nt: TGCGCCAGCAGCCAAGAGTCCAGGGCTTTCTTT
cdr3_aa: CASSQESRAFF

clone_size: -
d_call: TRBD1
v_call: TRBV6-1
j_call: TRBJ1-5
cdr3_nt: TGTGCCAGCATGGGACAGGGAGTAGTCTTTTTTCAGCCCCAGCATTTT
cdr3_aa: CASMGQGVVFFQPQHF

clone_size: -
d_call: TRBD1
v_call: TRBV4-1
j_call: TRBJ2-5
cdr3_nt: TGCGCCAGCAGCTCCCTCGGGACAGGCCAAGAGACCCAGTACTTC
cdr3_aa: CASSSLGTGQETQYF

clone_size: -
d_call: TRBD1
v_call: TRBV3-1
j_call: TRBJ2-1
cdr3_nt: TGTGCCAGCAGCGAGACAGGGGATGAGCAGTTCTTC
cdr3_aa: CASSETGDEQFF

clone_size: many
d_call: -
v_call: TRBV20-1
j_call: TRBJ2-7
cdr3_nt: TGCAGTGCTTCCCTCGTAGGACAGCTCTTCGAGCAGTACTTC
cdr3_aa: CSASLVGQLFEQYF